Described below is a single T cell receptor beta chain sequence and its context. The clone's antigen remains unknown. Base qualities are not provided; no much larger clone lies one nucleotide away. The immunoSEQ Assay, a bias-controlled multiplex PCR, was used to amplify TCRbeta CDR3 regions from genomic DNA. The study's own analysis went as follows. The number of nucleated cells in each sample was estimated by amplification of reference gene primers within the assay. To quantify the absolute abundance of each unique TCRbeta CDR3 rearrangement, sequence reads were collapsed and filtered. For each sample, productive Simpson clonality was calculated as the square root of Simpson's diversity index across productive rearrangements. TCRdb obtained this table from immuneACCESS and retained in-frame rearrangements with V and J assigned. These tables miss some clones; where compared with another copy, unresolved V genes account for less than half of the shortfall, and the remainder is unexplained. V and J calls and clone size are those listed in that table; D and trimming were worked out from the DNA. Across this sample there are 100,000 to 130,000 clones, with about 88% seen only once. The ten most abundant clones make up 2.4% of the sample.

The CDR3 sequence holds 12 residues, the cysteine and phenylalanine included. Only CDR3 DNA is held: 36 bases, read in frame from base 1. A distance of 10 bases separates the germline ends of V and J, which lose 6 bases and 7 bases respectively. The germline V gene provides CDR1 SNHLY and CDR2 FYNNEI. Collaborating institutions collected whole blood in K2EDTA tubes following their own protocols. For TCRbeta analysis, collaborators shipped samples in one of three forms: frozen whole blood, isolated PBMCs, or DNA extracted from either of those sample types. These data belong to a study of blood T cell repertoires in COVID-19 (TCRdb year 2020). General notes on the study: The collaborator samples originated in the United States, Italy and Spain and spanned the acute and convalescent phases of COVID-19. The material from the prospective study consisted of cDNA or gDNA derived from T cells, B-cell-depleted T cells, or PBMCs. The dataset comprised deeply sampled blood TCRbeta repertoires from subjects exposed to, actively infected with, or recovered from COVID-19. The repertoires were released in a freely available public database intended as a resource for research on the immune response to SARS-CoV-2. The samples were drawn from the first 160 participants of the ongoing ImmuneRACE study and from more than 1,000 subjects provided by 6 global collaborators. Sample metadata almost always included a de-identified subject ID, COVID-19 status, age in years and sex. Where available, HLA class I and class II types were taken from metadata supplied by the sample provider and were not determined by assay-based typing.

The paper as a whole reports these results and caveats: The quantity of clinical and demographic metadata differed by source and by participant and was supplied without curation.

This clonotype was sampled from a human donor in a cohort sampled during active COVID-19. The sample consisted of peripheral blood. The rearrangement combines TRBV2 with TRBJ1-3, with no confidently assigned D gene. The CDR3 amino acid sequence is: CASRGNWNTIYF. The nucleotide sequence is given as TGTGCCAGCAGGGGCAATTGGAACACCATATATTTT.